These 26 T cell receptor beta chains came from one sample sequenced in a study of monozygotic twins with inflammatory bowel disease. TCRdb re-called the 5' RACE reads; every CDR3 protein appears as one record, without DNA. The sample holds some 440,000 distinct CDR3 sequences. Sequenced sample: blood. All receptors derive from a human donor with ulcerative colitis or Crohn's disease, or a healthy co-twin of an affected twin (not recorded which).

This chain uses TRBV29-1 with TRBJ2-1; the TCRdb call, TRBD2, lacks DNA for checking. Germline values: CDR1 SQVTM, CDR2 ANQGSEA. The CDR3 has 13 amino acids. CDR3 amino acids: CSVGSGIYNEQFF.

The V gene is TRBV6-6, the J gene TRBJ1-1. Germline V gives CDR1 MNHNY, CDR2 SVGAGI (reference sequence). The CDR3 covers 11 residues. Here the CDR3 reads CASNGYTEAFF.

The chain combines TRBV29-1 with TRBJ2-2; the TCRdb D gene call, TRBD1, has no DNA to confirm it. CDR3 length equals 14 residues. The germline V gene encodes CDR1 SQVTM and CDR2 ANQGSEA. CDR3 amino acids: CSVEETDNTGELFF.

The chain recombines TRBV5-1 with TRBJ2-2; TCRdb designates TRBD1, a call that cannot be tested without DNA. CDR1 and CDR2 (germline): SGHRS, YFSETQ. The CDR3 consists of 16 residues. The CDR3 is CASSLVQGTNTGELFF.

The CDR3 loop is CASSQGRGDTQYF. J is TRBJ2-3 and V is TRBV4-2; with no DNA, the TCRdb D assignment of TRBD1 cannot be verified. This CDR3 has 13 residues. Germline-derived CDR1 and CDR2 are LGHNA and YNFKEQ.

The chain carries TRBV11-1 and TRBJ2-1. CDR1 and CDR2 from the germline V gene are SGHAT and FQDESV (reference sequence). The CDR3 has 13 residues. The CDR3 is CASSPNGYNEQFF.

The chain uses TRBV28 and TRBJ1-6; no DNA is available, so the TRBD1 call from TCRdb remains unchecked. The germline CDR1 and CDR2 sequences are MDHEN and SYDVKM. The CDR3 is 13 residues long. The CDR3 is CASSGRGYSPLHF. The full variable domain, with the rest looked up from reference TRBV28 and TRBJ1-6, is DVKVTQSSRYLVKRTGEKVFLECVQDMDHENMFWYRQDPGLGLRLIYFSYDVKMKEKGDIPEGYSVSREKKERFSLILESASTNQTSMYLCASSGRGYSPLHFGNGTRLTVT.

V usage is TRBV12-3 or TRBV12-4 and J usage is TRBJ1-1. This CDR3 region has 13 residues. CDR3 sequence: CASSRPMNTEAFF.

The chain uses TRBV20-1 and TRBJ2-3; as DNA is missing, the TRBD2 call by TCRdb cannot be tested. Germline loops: CDR1 DFQATT, CDR2 SNEGSKA (reference sequence). The CDR3 has 15 residues. This CDR3 is CSARSGSGGDHTQYF.

The chain has TRBV7-2 and TRBJ1-6; absent DNA, TCRdb's TRBD1 call cannot be checked. Germline V gene sequence: CDR1 SGHTA, CDR2 FQGNSA. The CDR3 totals 16 residues. The CDR3 loop reads CASSLDRFSYNSPLHF.

The chain joins TRBV3-1 to TRBJ1-2; TCRdb outputs TRBD1, but without DNA this stays unchecked. The CDR3 runs to 15 residues. CDR1 and CDR2 (germline): LGHDT, YNNKEL (reference sequence). CDR3 protein: CASSLEGGRGYGYTF.

The chain links TRBV20-1 to TRBJ1-6. Germline-derived CDR1 and CDR2 are DFQATT and SNEGSKA (reference sequence). The CDR3 is 15 residues long. Here the CDR3 reads CSARPSGGDNSPLHF.

V usage is TRBV2 and J usage is TRBJ2-1; TCRdb outputs TRBD2, but without DNA this stays unchecked. The CDR3 has 16 amino acids. Germline lookup yields CDR1 SNHLY and CDR2 FYNNEI. This CDR3 reads CAILAGGRSSYNEQFF.

J is TRBJ1-1 and V is TRBV6-5; TCRdb returns TRBD1, unconfirmable since there is no DNA. This CDR3 comprises 13 residues. The germline V gene encodes CDR1 MNHEY and CDR2 SVGAGI. This CDR3 is CASSYWQGTEAFF.

The chain links TRBV3-1 to TRBJ2-3; the D call from TCRdb, TRBD1, cannot be confirmed without DNA. CDR1 is LGHDT and CDR2 is YNNKEL in the germline V gene (reference sequence). The CDR3 covers 13 residues. The CDR3 region is CATRIQGADTQYF.

The chain links TRBV20-1 to TRBJ2-1. There are 13 residues in the CDR3. CDR1 DFQATT and CDR2 SNEGSKA come from the germline V gene (reference sequence). The CDR3 loop reads CSAGGATYNEQFF.

The V gene is TRBV6-1, the J gene TRBJ2-7; the D call from TCRdb, TRBD1, cannot be confirmed without DNA. Germline lookup yields CDR1 MNHNS and CDR2 SASEGT. The CDR3 has 14 amino acids. The chain's CDR3 is CASSPDRGRHEQYF.

The rearrangement links TRBV2 to TRBJ2-7; the TRBD1 assignment by TCRdb is unverifiable without DNA. CDR1 and CDR2 (germline): SNHLY, FYNNEI. This CDR3 has 15 amino acids. This CDR3 reads CASSEHLGGGYEQYF.

The CDR3 region is CASRPLGSGETQYF. The chain employs TRBV12-3 or TRBV12-4 and TRBJ2-5; the D call of TRBD2 rests on TCRdb alone, since no DNA is present to check it. This CDR3 is 14 amino acids long.

J is TRBJ1-2 and V is TRBV30; the D call of TRBD1 rests on TCRdb alone, since no DNA is present to check it. Germline V CDR1 and CDR2: GTSNPN, SVGIG (reference sequence). The CDR3 totals 14 residues. The CDR3 is CAWSLRQDQAGYTF.

This chain uses TRBV28 with TRBJ1-5; as DNA is missing, the TRBD1 call by TCRdb cannot be tested. There are 15 residues in the CDR3. The germline V gene has CDR1 MDHEN and CDR2 SYDVKM. The CDR3 loop is CASSPTDSQNQPQHF.

The rearrangement uses TRBV25-1 and TRBJ2-1; TCRdb returns TRBD2, unconfirmable since there is no DNA. The CDR3 covers 16 residues. Germline CDR1 reads MGHDK; CDR2 reads SYGVNS. The CDR3 here is CASSEFLTSGYNEQFF.

J is TRBJ1-1 and V is TRBV12-3 or TRBV12-4; without DNA, the TCRdb call of TRBD1 cannot be checked. The CDR3 has 13 residues. This CDR3 reads CASRGQGFNRAFF.

The chain couples TRBV19 to TRBJ1-2; the TCRdb call, TRBD1, lacks DNA for checking. CDR1 is LNHDA, CDR2 SQIVND, per germline (reference sequence). This CDR3 contains 14 residues. The chain's CDR3 is CASSPSDRLYGYTF.

This chain connects TRBV5-1 to TRBJ2-1; TCRdb designates TRBD2, a call that cannot be tested without DNA. The CDR3 runs to 19 residues. Germline V gene sequence: CDR1 SGHRS, CDR2 YFSETQ. The CDR3 reads CASSLGLAGGPSSYNEQFF.

The chain is built from TRBV7-7 and TRBJ2-1. This CDR3 spans 15 amino acids. CDR1 SSHAT and CDR2 FNYEAQ come from the germline V gene (reference sequence). CDR3 amino acids: CASSLGPQEWNEQFF.